These T cell receptor beta chains were read from a single sample in a study of cytomegalovirus exposure and HLA in healthy donors. Repertoires were generated with immunoSEQ multiplex PCR, while TCRdb's copy carries only in-frame clones and drops some. The repertoire holds some 110,000 clones, with 80% to 85% as singletons. Sequencing input: PBMCs. Receptors were obtained from a man aged 30-40 years in good health and CMV-seronegative. Both conserved end residues are part of each CDR3. A D gene is named only where the DNA matches it firmly. The size entry is marked missing in some rows and otherwise reads once, few, many or a size class.

V gene,clone size,D gene,J gene,CDR3 protein,CDR3 DNA
TRBV7-9,-,-,TRBJ2-7,CSSSSVIESGYEQYF,TGTTCCAGCAGCTCGGTGATAGAAAGTGGCTACGAGCAGTACTTC
TRBV2,-,TRBD1,TRBJ1-6,CAGRGRGQGESPLHF,TGTGCCGGGCGGGGACGCGGACAGGGGGAATCACCCCTCCACTTT
TRBV5-4,-,TRBD1,TRBJ2-7,CASSLQGANEQYF,TGTGCCAGCAGCTTACAGGGGGCGAATGAGCAGTACTTC
TRBV28,-,TRBD1,TRBJ1-1,CASSLGTGITAFF,TGTGCCAGCAGCCTCGGGACAGGGATTACGGCTTTCTTT
TRBV30,-,TRBD1,TRBJ2-7,CAWSGQGLYEQYF,TGTGCCTGGAGTGGACAGGGGCTCTACGAGCAGTACTTC
TRBV27,-,-,TRBJ2-5,CASSLEETQYF,TGTGCCAGCAGTTTGGAGGAGACCCAGTACTTC
TRBV6-5,once,-,TRBJ2-7,CASSYGGILGEQYF,TGTGCCAGCAGTTACGGAGGCATACTGGGCGAGCAGTACTTC
TRBV6-5,-,-,TRBJ2-3,CASSYSGRGGTDTQYF,TGTGCCAGCAGTTACTCGGGCAGGGGGGGCACAGATACGCAGTATTTT
TRBV5-5,-,TRBD1,TRBJ2-5,CASSLRITGGLETQYF,TGTGCCAGCAGCCTGCGGATCACAGGGGGCCTGGAGACCCAGTACTTC
TRBV2,once,-,TRBJ1-1,CASSEARGGTEAFF,TGTGCCAGCAGTGAAGCGCGGGGAGGAACTGAAGCTTTCTTT
TRBV30,-,-,TRBJ2-7,CAWSPRGEQYF,TGTGCCTGGTCCCCCAGGGGCGAGCAGTACTTC
TRBV6-5,-,TRBD1,TRBJ1-5,CASSAQGARQPQHF,TGTGCCAGCAGTGCACAGGGGGCTCGGCAGCCCCAGCATTTT
TRBV10-1,-,-,TRBJ1-4,CASTPVPRAGEKLFF,TGCGCCAGCACACCGGTCCCCAGGGCAGGGGAAAAACTGTTTTTT
TRBV9,few,-,TRBJ1-6,CASSVDSRQSPLHF,TGTGCCAGCAGCGTAGACTCGCGGCAATCACCCCTCCACTTT
TRBV4-2,-,-,TRBJ2-2,CASSQTGTPDTGELFF,TGTGCCAGCAGCCAAACCGGGACACCGGACACCGGGGAGCTGTTTTTT
TRBV6-5,-,-,TRBJ2-7,CASRRVGSYEQYF,TGTGCCAGCAGGCGGGTCGGATCCTACGAGCAGTACTTC